There are a few counts of the clone carrying this T cell receptor (beta chain). CDR3 size: 15 residues. Trimming cost V 4 bases and J 2 bases, with 14 bases left between them. CDR1 and CDR2 (germline): SGHTA, FQGNSA. The entry originates in a study of cytomegalovirus exposure and HLA in healthy donors. The primer mix had 60 Vbeta and 13 Jbeta primers. Only in-frame clones appear in the TCRdb table, and some are missing; sequencing was by immunoSEQ multiplex PCR. This sample carries about 84,000 clones, roughly 64% of them seen once, and the ten largest clones take 15%. The chain recombines TRBV7-2 with TRBJ2-5; TRBD1 is a possible D gene (6 bases). The material sequenced was PBMCs. The receptor was isolated from a woman in her 40s in good health and CMV-seropositive. Here the CDR3 DNA reads TGTGCCAGCAGCTACACCCCGGACAGACAAGAGACCCAGTACTTC. Amino acid sequence: CASSYTPDRQETQYF.